One and the same sample provided the 19 T cell receptor beta chains below, sequenced in a study of Ad26.COV2.S vaccination and SARS-CoV-2 variants. The treatment denotes: around 19 received Ad26.COV2.S at low or high dose, single or two shots; roughly five received placebo; per-sample allocation not given. Sampling took place 63 days after the first vaccine or placebo injection. TCRdb's copy holds only in-frame clones and misses some; the assay was immunoSEQ multiplex PCR. Altogether some 640,000 clones are present, roughly 90% being singletons, with the ten largest covering about 1.5%. The specimen was peripheral blood, collected in a trial of Ad26.COV2.S vaccine versus placebo. Receptors were obtained from a person between 18 and 65 years old who received the Ad26.COV2.S COVID-19 vaccine or a placebo.

The chain is built from TRBV6-4 and TRBJ2-3; D may be TRBD1 or TRBD2 (5 bases each). Germline V CDR1 and CDR2: MRHNA, SNTAGT. Trimming cost V 0 bases and J 6 bases, with 7 bases left between them. The CDR3 is made up of 13 amino acids. CDR3 loop: CASSDSWGDTQYF. Here the CDR3 DNA reads TGTGCCAGCAGTGACTCTTGGGGGGATACGCAGTATTTT.

The chain has TRBV3-1 (or the pseudogene TRBV3-2) and TRBJ2-5; D not resolved. The CDR3 length is 12 residues. CDR1 and CDR2 (germline): LGHDT, YNNKEL (reference sequence). V lost 6 bases, J lost 5 bases, and 10 bases lay in between. The CDR3 is CASRMTTETQYF. The CDR3 DNA is TGTGCCAGCAGGATGACGACGGAGACCCAGTACTTC.

This clone was detected once. The CDR3 sequence is CASRNKAGSSYEQYF. In nucleotides, the CDR3 is TGTGCCAGCAGGAATAAGGCGGGGAGCTCCTACGAGCAGTACTTC. J is TRBJ2-7 and V is TRBV6-5; a weak D match, TRBD2 (6 bases). V was pared by 6 bases and J by 0 bases, with 15 bases between. There are 15 residues in the CDR3. CDR1 is MNHEY and CDR2 is SVGAGI in the germline V gene.

This clone was seen more than once but under ten times. The chain recombines TRBV27 with TRBJ1-5; D not resolved. The CDR3 is 11 amino acids. The germline V gene encodes CDR1 MNHEY and CDR2 SMNVEV (reference sequence). V was pared by 7 bases and J by 5 bases, with 6 bases between. The CDR3 loop reads CASIFDQPQHF. As DNA, the CDR3 is TGTGCCAGCATTTTTGATCAGCCCCAGCATTTT.

The chain employs TRBV27 and TRBJ2-7, with 8 bases fitting TRBD2. CDR1 is MNHEY, CDR2 SMNVEV, per germline (reference sequence). The V gene end was trimmed by 7 bases and the J gene end by 9 bases; junction bases not matched to a gene: 11. The CDR3 covers 13 residues. The CDR3 sequence is CASKERELGGQYF. Here the CDR3 DNA reads TGTGCCAGCAAAGAGCGGGAGTTGGGCGGGCAGTACTTC.

A remark on this clone: Other DNA sequences in the sample encode the same CDR3. The chain carries TRBV5-1 and TRBJ2-7; D gene ambiguous. The V end was cut by 2 bases, the J end by 0 bases, with 6 bases between. The CDR3 has 13 residues. CDR1 is SGHRS, CDR2 YFSETQ, per germline. CDR3 nucleotide sequence: TGCGCCAGCAGCTTCGGCCACTCCTACGAGCAGTACTTC. Translating gives CASSFGHSYEQYF.

The chain is built from TRBV6-1 and TRBJ2-7; 9 bases line up with TRBD2. Germline CDR1 and CDR2: MNHNS and SASEGT. CDR3 length equals 15 residues. The junction had 4 bases not matched to a gene; V was cut back by 2 bases and J by 2 bases. The CDR3: CASSELLAGTYEQYF. As DNA, the CDR3 is TGTGCCAGCAGTGAACTTCTAGCGGGAACCTACGAGCAGTACTTC.

The chain is built from TRBV6-2 or TRBV6-3 and TRBJ1-1; tentatively, D is TRBD1 (5 bases). The CDR3 is 15 residues long. V dropped 0 bases and J dropped 1 base, with 9 bases sitting between them. Germline V CDR1 and CDR2: MNHEY, SVGEGT. CDR3 loop: CASSYSPGWNTEAFF. CDR3 coding DNA: TGTGCCAGCAGTTACTCGCCAGGGTGGAACACTGAAGCTTTCTTT.

The chain combines TRBV12-3 or TRBV12-4 with TRBJ1-1; 8 bases are a match to TRBD1. The CDR3 totals 12 residues. V dropped 6 bases and J dropped 10; count of bases not matched to a gene: 7. CDR3 protein: CASSNPTGGAFF. In DNA, the CDR3 is TGTGCCAGCAGCAACCCTACAGGGGGAGCTTTCTTT.

The V gene is TRBV6-5, the J gene TRBJ1-3; D call uncertain. This CDR3 is 15 amino acids long. In germline, CDR1 is MNHEY, CDR2 SVGAGI. Trimming shortened V by 6 bases and J by 2 bases, and 14 bases separated the two germline ends. CDR3 bases: TGTGCCAGCAGGTACCTCGGGGAAACTGGAAACACCATATATTTT. The encoded protein is CASRYLGETGNTIYF.

This clone came up once. For the CDR3, the DNA is TGTGCCAGCAGTACCCCCGAAGGTACTGAGCAGTTCTTC. Translation gives CASSTPEGTEQFF. J is TRBJ2-1 and V is TRBV25-1; no reliable D call. Germline V CDR1 and CDR2: MGHDK, SYGVNS. Trimming shortened V by 5 bases and J by 9 bases, and 14 bases separated the two germline ends. The CDR3 spans 13 residues.

The chain carries TRBV10-1 and TRBJ2-7; D uncertain. Trimming removed 5 bases from V and 0 bases from J, with 14 bases in between. The CDR3 spans 15 residues. In germline, CDR1 is WNHNN, CDR2 SYGVQD (reference sequence). The CDR3 DNA reads as TGCGCCAGCAGTACTGGAACTTGGGGCTCCTACGAGCAGTACTTC. It codes for CASSTGTWGSYEQYF.

This clone was recorded once. Other DNA sequences in the sample encode the same CDR3. This chain links TRBV2 with TRBJ2-5; D gene unclear. The CDR3 extends over 11 amino acids. Germline CDR1 and CDR2: SNHLY and FYNNEI. V was cut by 3 bases and J by 4 bases, with 3 bases left in between. This chain's CDR3 is CASSEGETQYF. CDR3 nucleotides: TGTGCCAGCAGTGAGGGAGAGACCCAGTACTTC.

V is TRBV6-6 and J is TRBJ1-5; D is perhaps TRBD1 (5 bases). Germline CDR1 is MNHNY and CDR2 is SVGAGI (reference sequence). This CDR3 has 14 amino acids. V was cut by 2 bases and J by 8 bases, with 13 bases left in between. The CDR3 nucleotides read TGTGCCAGCAGTTACACGGGACTCAGGGAGCCCCAGCATTTT. It is translated as CASSYTGLREPQHF.

This clone occurred a few times. The chain combines TRBV4-1 with TRBJ1-5, with D possibly being TRBD1 (6 bases). Trimming shortened V by 3 bases and J by 4 bases, and 16 bases separated the two germline ends. The CDR3 runs to 16 residues. Germline-derived CDR1 and CDR2 are MGHRA and YSYEKL. Here the CDR3 reads CASSQGGERGNQPQHF. The CDR3 DNA reads TGCGCCAGCAGCCAGGGGGGCGAGCGTGGGAATCAGCCCCAGCATTTT.

The chain combines TRBV30 with TRBJ1-5, with D perhaps TRBD1 (5 bases). Trimming pared 3 bases from V and 0 bases from J, leaving 9 bases between. The CDR3 is 14 residues long. From germline, CDR1 is GTSNPN and CDR2 SVGIG (reference sequence). The CDR3 nucleotides are TGTGCCTGGAGGGGGGACCATAGCAATCAGCCCCAGCATTTT. Protein: CAWRGDHSNQPQHF. The full variable domain, in which reference TRBV30 and TRBJ1-5 provide the parts outside the CDR3, is SQTIHQWPATLVQPVGSPLSLECTVEGTSNPNLYWYRQAAGRGLQLLFYSVGIGQISSEVPQNLSASRPQDRQFILSSKKLLLSDSGFYLCAWRGDHSNQPQHFGDGTRLSIL.

The chain carries TRBV29-1 and TRBJ1-1; TRBD1 agrees at 8 bases. This CDR3 spans 12 amino acids. After removal of 7 bases from V and 4 bases from J, the junction contained 5 bases not matched to a gene. The germline CDR1 and CDR2 sequences are SQVTM and ANQGSEA. DNA for the CDR3: TGCAGCGCCTACAGGGGGGCCACTGAAGCTTTCTTT. Amino acids: CSAYRGATEAFF.

This chain joins TRBV3-1 (or the pseudogene TRBV3-2) and TRBJ1-5, with 7 positions matching TRBD1. The CDR3 spans 14 residues. Unmatched junction bases numbered 6, after V lost 3 bases and J lost 7 bases. Germline V CDR1 and CDR2: LGHDT, YNNKEL (reference sequence). For the CDR3, the DNA is TGTGCCAGCAGCCAGGCATCAGGGGGGCAGCCCCAGCATTTT. Translating gives CASSQASGGQPQHF.

V gene TRBV2 combines with J gene TRBJ2-5; TRBD2 aligns across 12 bases. The CDR3 has 17 residues. Looked up from germline, CDR1 is SNHLY and CDR2 is FYNNEI. The ends lost 0 bases at V and 4 bases at J; junction bases unmatched: 6. The CDR3: CASSEALSSGRGETQYF. DNA for the CDR3: TGTGCCAGCAGTGAAGCGCTTTCTAGCGGGAGGGGAGAGACCCAGTACTTC.